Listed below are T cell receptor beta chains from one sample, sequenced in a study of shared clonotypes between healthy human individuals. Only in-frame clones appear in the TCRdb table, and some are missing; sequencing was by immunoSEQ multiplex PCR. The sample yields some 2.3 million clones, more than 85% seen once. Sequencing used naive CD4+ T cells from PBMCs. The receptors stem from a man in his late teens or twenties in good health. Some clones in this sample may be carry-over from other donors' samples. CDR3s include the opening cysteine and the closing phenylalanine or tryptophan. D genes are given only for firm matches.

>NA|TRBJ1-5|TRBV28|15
CASLNQGRGNQPQHF
TGTGCCAGCCTAAACCAGGGGCGCGGCAATCAGCCCCAGCATTTT
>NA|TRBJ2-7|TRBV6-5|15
CASRRQRAGSYEQYF
TGTGCCAGCAGGAGACAGAGGGCCGGCTCCTACGAGCAGTACTTC
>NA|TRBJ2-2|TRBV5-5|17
CASSLASAGAVDRELFF
TGTGCCAGCAGCTTGGCCTCCGCAGGGGCGGTTGACCGGGAGCTGTTTTTT
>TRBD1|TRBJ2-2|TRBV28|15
CASREGQGNTGELFF
TGTGCCAGCAGAGAGGGACAGGGGAACACCGGGGAGCTGTTTTTT
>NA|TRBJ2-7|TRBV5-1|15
CASSLQTGGDYEQYF
TGCGCCAGCAGCTTGCAAACAGGAGGCGACTACGAGCAGTACTTC
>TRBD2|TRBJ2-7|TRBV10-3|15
CAISPFGTTTYEQYF
TGTGCCATCAGTCCCTTCGGGACTACCACCTACGAGCAGTACTTC
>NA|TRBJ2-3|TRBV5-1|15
CASSFSGSSTDTQYF
TGCGCCAGCAGCTTTAGCGGTTCATCCACAGATACGCAGTATTTT
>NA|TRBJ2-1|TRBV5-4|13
CASSFLEFGEQFF
TGTGCCAGCAGCTTTTTAGAGTTCGGTGAGCAGTTCTTC
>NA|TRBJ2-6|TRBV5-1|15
CASSLVTTGANVLTF
TGCGCCAGCAGCTTGGTAACTACTGGGGCCAACGTCCTGACTTTC
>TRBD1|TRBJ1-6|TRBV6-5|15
CASSSPTGRNSPLHF
TGTGCCAGCAGTTCCCCGACAGGGAGGAATTCACCCCTCCACTTT